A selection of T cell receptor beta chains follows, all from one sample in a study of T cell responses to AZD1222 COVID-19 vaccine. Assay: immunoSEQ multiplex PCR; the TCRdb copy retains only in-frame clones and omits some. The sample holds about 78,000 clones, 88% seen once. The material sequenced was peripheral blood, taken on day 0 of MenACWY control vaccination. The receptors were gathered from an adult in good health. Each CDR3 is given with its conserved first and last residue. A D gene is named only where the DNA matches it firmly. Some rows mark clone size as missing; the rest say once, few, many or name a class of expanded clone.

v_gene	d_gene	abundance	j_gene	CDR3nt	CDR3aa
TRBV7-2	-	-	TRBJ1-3	TGTGCCAGCAGCATTATAGGGGTAACAGGAAACACCATATATTTT	CASSIIGVTGNTIYF
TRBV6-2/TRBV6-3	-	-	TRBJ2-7	TGTGCCAGCAGTTACCAGCCGGGGGCGGCCTACGAGCAGTACTTC	CASSYQPGAAYEQYF
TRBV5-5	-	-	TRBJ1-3	TGTGCCAGCAGCTTGAAGAGTGGAAACACCATATATTTT	CASSLKSGNTIYF
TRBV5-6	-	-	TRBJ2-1	TGTGCCAGCAGCCTGCGGGGGCGTCGTCGACTAAGCTCCTACAATGAGCAGTTCTTC	CASSLRGRRRLSSYNEQFF
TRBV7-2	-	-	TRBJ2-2	TGTGCCACCGGGACACCGAACACCGGGGAGCTGTTTTTT	CATGTPNTGELFF
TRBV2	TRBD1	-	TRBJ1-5	TGTGCCAGCAGCACCGGGACAGGGTACAGCAATCAGCCCCAGCATTTT	CASSTGTGYSNQPQHF
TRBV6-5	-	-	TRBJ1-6	TGTGCCAGCAGTTACCAGCCATACTCCTATAATTCACCCCTCCACTTT	CASSYQPYSYNSPLHF
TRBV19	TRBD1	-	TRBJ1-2	TGTGCCAGTAGTGGACAGGGGTCCTATGGCTACACCTTC	CASSGQGSYGYTF
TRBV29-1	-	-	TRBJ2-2	TGCAGCGTAGCCGGGGGCTACACCGGGGAGCTGTTTTTT	CSVAGGYTGELFF
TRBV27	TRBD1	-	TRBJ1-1	TGTGCCAGCAGTTTGTGGACAGGGGCGAACACTGAAGCTTTCTTT	CASSLWTGANTEAFF
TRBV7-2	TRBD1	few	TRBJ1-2	TGTGCCAGCAGCTTCCGGACAGGGGATATTAATGGCTACACCTTC	CASSFRTGDINGYTF
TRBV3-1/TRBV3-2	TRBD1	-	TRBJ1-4	TGTGCCAGCAGCCCCGAAGACAGGGCTAATGAAAAACTGTTTTTT	CASSPEDRANEKLFF
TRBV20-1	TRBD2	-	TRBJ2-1	TGCAGTGCTAGTGTAGCGGGGGTCGGCTACAATGAGCAGTTCTTC	CSASVAGVGYNEQFF
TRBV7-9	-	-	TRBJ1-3	TGTGCCAGCAGCTTCGTTGTGTCTGGGGCTTCTGGAAACACCATATATTTT	CASSFVVSGASGNTIYF
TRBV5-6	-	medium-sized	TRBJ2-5	TGTGCCAGCAGCTTGAGTGAGACCCAGTACTTC	CASSLSETQYF
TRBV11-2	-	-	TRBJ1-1	TGTGCCAGCAGCCCCGGACGGAAGAGGAACACTGAAGCTTTCTTT	CASSPGRKRNTEAFF
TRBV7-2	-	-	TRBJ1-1	TGTGCCAGCAGCAAACTGGGGCTTAACACTGAAGCTTTCTTT	CASSKLGLNTEAFF
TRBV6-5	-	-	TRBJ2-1	TGTGCCAGCAGTTTCGACTCCTACAATGAGCAGTTCTTC	CASSFDSYNEQFF
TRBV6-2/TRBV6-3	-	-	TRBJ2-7	TGTGCCAGCAGTCTCCGGGGCTCCTACGAGCAGTACTTC	CASSLRGSYEQYF
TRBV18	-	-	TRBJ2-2	TGTGCCAGCTCACCACCGCCGGGGGCCCCCAGGGAGCTGTTTTTT	CASSPPPGAPRELFF
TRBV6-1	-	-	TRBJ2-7	TGTGCCAGCAGTGAAGCGCCACAGGTGAGCTCCTACGAGCAGTACTTC	CASSEAPQVSSYEQYF
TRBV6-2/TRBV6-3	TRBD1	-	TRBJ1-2	TGTGCCAGCAGTCAACCGGGACAGTACTATGGCTACACCTTC	CASSQPGQYYGYTF
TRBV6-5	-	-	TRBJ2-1	TGTGCCAGCCGATTAGCGGCCTACTCCTACAATGAGCAGTTCTTC	CASRLAAYSYNEQFF
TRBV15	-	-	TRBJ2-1	TGTGCCACCAGCACGAACAGGGCAGGGAATGAGCAGTTCTTC	CATSTNRAGNEQFF
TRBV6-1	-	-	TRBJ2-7	TGTGCCAGCAGCGTGGGCGACGAGCAGTACTTC	CASSVGDEQYF
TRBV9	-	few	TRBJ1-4	TGTGCCAGCAGCGAAGGGACAACTAATGAAAAACTGTTTTTT	CASSEGTTNEKLFF
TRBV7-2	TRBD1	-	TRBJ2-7	TGTGCCAGCAGCAGGGGGCTTGGCTCCTACGAGCAGTACTTC	CASSRGLGSYEQYF
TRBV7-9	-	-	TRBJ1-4	TGTGCCAGCAGCTTAGATTGGGGAATTGGTAATGAAAAACTGTTTTTT	CASSLDWGIGNEKLFF
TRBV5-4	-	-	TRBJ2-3	TGTGCCAGCAGCCCGGGCGCGCAGGCAGATACGCAGTATTTT	CASSPGAQADTQYF